The 24 T cell receptor beta chains presented below share a single source sample, sequenced in a study of CD4 and CD8 cells across lung adenocarcinoma regions. TCRdb re-called the PCR reads with MiXCR, one entry per CDR3 protein. In the table there are more than 6,000 distinct CDR3 sequences, approximately 49% of which are singletons. The specimen sequenced was CD8+ T cells from the center of a lung tumor. The receptors were sampled from a male donor with lung adenocarcinoma. The CD4 and CD8 labels of this study may be unreliable.

There are a few counts of this clonotype. This sequence joins TRBV6-1 and TRBJ1-5, with a possible D match to TRBD1 (5 bases). V lost 7 bases, J lost 2 bases, and 18 bases lay in between. This CDR3 spans 16 amino acids. CDR1 is MNHNS and CDR2 is SASEGT in the germline V gene. The DNA of the CDR3 is TGTGCCAGCACTGTTAGTGGGGGTGAGGGCAATCAGCCCCAGCATTTT. It specifies CASTVSGGEGNQPQHF.

This clonotype is medium-sized within its sample. This chain links TRBV6-1 with TRBJ2-1, with D perhaps being TRBD1 or TRBD2 (5 bases each). The last part of the DNA fits TRBJ2-5 better; the J call may be wrong. The length of the CDR3 is 13 residues. Germline-derived CDR1 and CDR2 are MNHNS and SASEGT. The CDR3 DNA sequence: TGTGCCAGCAGTGGAGGGGTAAGGGAGACCCAGTACTTC. This codes for CASSGGVRETQYF.

This clonotype appeared a single time. The chain has TRBV7-2 and TRBJ1-2, with D uncertain. The CDR3 is 13 residues long. Trimming left V 3 bases short and J 5 bases short, with 10 bases between. Germline CDR1 reads SGHTA; CDR2 reads FQGNSA. This CDR3 is CASSFATSYGYTF. The CDR3 bases are TGTGCCAGCAGCTTCGCGACCTCGTATGGCTACACCTTC.

This clonotype was observed a few times. The J gene is TRBJ2-1, the V gene TRBV28, with 9 bases lining up with TRBD2. From germline, CDR1 is MDHEN and CDR2 SYDVKM. With V trimmed by 8 bases and J by 15 bases, 8 bases remained unmatched. The CDR3 is 11 residues long. The DNA for the CDR3 is TGTGCCAGCGCGGGAGGGCCATTGTTGTTCTTC. Translating it yields CASAGGPLLFF. The entire variable domain, with the rest obtained from reference TRBV28 and TRBJ2-1, is as follows: DVKVTQSSRYLVKRTGEKVFLECVQDMDHENMFWYRQDPGLGLRLIYFSYDVKMKEKGDIPEGYSVSREKKERFSLILESASTNQTSMYLCASAGGPLLFFGPGTRLTVL.

The V call is TRBV14, the J call TRBJ2-1; 8 positions agree with TRBD1. The DNA matches TRBJ2-7 better at its end, which makes the J call doubtful. Germline V CDR1 and CDR2: SGHDN, FVKESK. The CDR3 length is 13 residues. The CDR3 nucleotides are TGTGCCAGCAGCCGACAACAGGGGGGCGAGCAGTACTTC. It yields the protein CASSRQQGGEQYF.

The chain is built from TRBV6-1 and TRBJ2-5; D assignment may be TRBD1 or TRBD2 (6 bases each). The J call may be wrong; the DNA end is better matched by TRBJ2-4. From germline, CDR1 is MNHNS and CDR2 SASEGT. The CDR3 has 17 amino acids. The CDR3 region has the DNA TGTGCCAGCAGTGCGGGACTTGGGGGCAGTGACAAAAACATTCAGTACTTC. This sequence encodes CASSAGLGGSDKNIQYF.

This clonotype was counted only a few times. This rearrangement joins TRBV27 to TRBJ2-1; no clear D gene. This CDR3 contains 14 residues. Germline values: CDR1 MNHEY, CDR2 SMNVEV (reference sequence). V lost 3 bases to trimming and J lost 10 bases, with 16 bases between them. In DNA, the CDR3 is TGTGCCAGCAGTTTTACAGCTAACTCCTACGAGCAGTTCTTC. It translates to CASSFTANSYEQFF.

Worth noting for this clonotype: One junction end does not reproduce the germline sequence, and a read error may be involved. The gene calls are TRBV6-1 and TRBJ2-2; 8 bases line up with TRBD2. This CDR3 spans 15 amino acids. Germline V lookup: CDR1 MNHNS, CDR2 SASEGT. The CDR3 DNA follows: TGTGCCAGCACCGTCCTGGCGGGGGGCACCGGGGAGCTGTATTTT. This codes for CASTVLAGGTGELYF.

The rearrangement uses TRBV6-1 and TRBJ1-5; no clear D gene. CDR1 and CDR2 from the germline V gene are MNHNS and SASEGT. The V end was cut by 3 bases, the J end by 9 bases, with 6 bases between. The CDR3 has 11 residues. CDR3 bases: TGTGCCAGCAGTGATGGAAGGCCCCAGCATTTT. Residues: CASSDGRPQHF.

This clonotype was detected only a few times. This sequence joins TRBV12-3 or TRBV12-4 and TRBJ2-1; D gene ambiguous. V was pared by 4 bases and J by 0 bases, with 10 bases between. This CDR3 comprises 15 residues. The CDR3 sequence: CASSSTLSSYNEQFF. The CDR3 nucleotides are TGTGCCAGCAGTTCGACTTTAAGCTCCTACAATGAGCAGTTCTTC.

This clonotype was detected once. Relative to the germline gene, one junction end is altered; a read error may explain this. This chain joins TRBV6-1 and TRBJ2-3, with D possibly being TRBD1 or TRBD2 (6 bases each). The CDR3 is 15 residues long. Looked up from germline, CDR1 is MNHNS and CDR2 is SASEGT. This CDR3 reads CARSDGGRLTDTQYF. The CDR3 DNA follows: TGTGCCAGGAGTGACGGGGGCCGCCTCACAGATACGCAGTATTTT.

V is TRBV6-1 and J is TRBJ2-1; 10 positions agree with TRBD2. Trimming removed 11 bases from V and 8 bases from J; junction bases left unmatched: 12. The germline V gene has CDR1 MNHNS and CDR2 SASEGT. The CDR3 contains 14 residues. Written as DNA, the CDR3 is TGTGCCCGCGAACAGGGACTAGCGTCGGATGAGCAGTTCTTC. As protein: CAREQGLASDEQFF.

This clonotype was seen more than once but under ten times. This chain connects TRBV27 to TRBJ2-1; either TRBD1 or TRBD2 may fit D (5 bases each). Germline lookup yields CDR1 MNHEY and CDR2 SMNVEV (reference sequence). CDR3 length equals 14 residues. Trimming cost V 6 bases and J 12 bases, with 21 bases left between them. CDR3 region: CASRFAGTHLGQFF. The DNA of the CDR3 is TGTGCCAGCAGATTTGCAGGGACGCACTTGGGGCAGTTCTTC.

The chain combines TRBV25-1 with TRBJ2-1, with 7 bases identical to TRBD1. J was trimmed by 5 bases and V by 3 bases; bases with no gene match: 7. This CDR3 has 15 amino acids. Germline values: CDR1 MGHDK, CDR2 SYGVNS. The CDR3: CASSDRTGKNNEQFF. As DNA, the CDR3 is TGTGCCAGCAGTGACAGGACAGGTAAAAACAATGAGCAGTTCTTC.

This clonotype appeared many times. The chain is built from TRBV11-3 and TRBJ2-1; D might be TRBD2 (5 bases). Germline V lookup: CDR1 SGHNT, CDR2 YENEEA. CDR3 size: 16 residues. Trimming pared 3 bases from V and 8 bases from J, leaving 20 bases between. Here the CDR3 DNA reads TGTGCCAGCAGCTTGGCTACGAGGCTAGCCGGCGATGAGCAGTTCTTC. Amino acid sequence: CASSLATRLAGDEQFF.

The chain uses TRBV20-1 and TRBJ2-3, with 9 bases lining up with TRBD1. The DNA end favors TRBJ2-5, so the J call may be wrong. Looked up from germline, CDR1 is DFQATT and CDR2 is SNEGSKA (reference sequence). The CDR3 is made up of 14 amino acids. The CDR3 nucleotides read TGCAGTGCCCTCCCTGGGACAGGGAGAGAGACCCAGTACTTC. This encodes CSALPGTGRETQYF.

This clonotype showed up just once. The rearrangement joins TRBV10-1 to TRBJ2-1; 9 positions agree with TRBD2. The CDR3 contains 15 residues. Germline assignment: CDR1 WNHNN and CDR2 SYGVQD (reference sequence). The V and J ends lost 6 bases and 7 bases, in that order; junction bases with no gene match: 10. This chain's CDR3 is CASSLSGSPVNEQFF. As DNA, the CDR3 is TGCGCCAGCAGCCTTAGCGGGAGTCCTGTAAATGAGCAGTTCTTC.

Concerning this clonotype: Germline is not matched at one junction end, which may reflect a read error. The chain is built from TRBV27 and TRBJ2-4; a weak D match, TRBD2 (6 bases). This CDR3 comprises 16 residues. Germline assignment: CDR1 MNHEY and CDR2 SMNVEV (reference sequence). CDR3 DNA: TGTGCCAGCCGCGGCTCGGGGCCGGGAGCCACAAACATGCAGTATTTC. Amino acid sequence: CASRGSGPGATNMQYF.

This clonotype has a handful of counts. Here the CDR3 reads CASSRAPTGSTDTQYF. The CDR3 nucleotides read TGTGCCAGCAGCCGAGCCCCCACAGGGAGCACAGATACGCAGTATTTT. The J gene is TRBJ2-3, the V gene TRBV6-1; D is perhaps TRBD1 (6 bases). Germline V gene lookup returns CDR1 MNHNS and CDR2 SASEGT. The CDR3 covers 16 residues. V gave up 6 bases and J gave up 0 bases, with 16 bases separating them.

The chain links TRBV7-2 to TRBJ1-2; 7 bases fit TRBD1. This CDR3 region has 14 residues. Germline-derived CDR1 and CDR2 are SGHTA and FQGNSA. V dropped 1 base and J dropped 6; count of bases not matched to a gene: 5. The CDR3 region is CASSLVGQGDGYTF. CDR3 bases: TGTGCCAGCAGCTTAGTAGGGCAGGGGGATGGCTACACCTTC.

The chain recombines TRBV6-1 with TRBJ1-6; 8 bases fit TRBD1. V trimming: 6 bases; J trimming: 0 bases; junction bases outside the gene matches: 7. The CDR3 is made up of 17 amino acids. Germline CDR1 reads MNHNS; CDR2 reads SASEGT. This CDR3 is CASSRGPRSSYNSPLHF. DNA of the CDR3: TGTGCCAGCAGCAGGGGGCCTCGAAGCTCCTATAATTCACCCCTCCACTTT.

V usage is TRBV6-1 and J usage is TRBJ1-4; possibly TRBD1 for D (5 bases). CDR1 and CDR2 (germline): MNHNS, SASEGT. The CDR3 totals 14 residues. The germline V and J ends were trimmed by 6 bases and 0 bases, with 8 bases remaining between them. CDR3 in DNA: TGTGCCAGCAGCAGGGCACCAACTAATGAAAAACTGTTTTTT. It is translated as CASSRAPTNEKLFF.

The chain couples TRBV7-2 to TRBJ2-3; 14 bases map to TRBD2. The germline V gene encodes CDR1 SGHTA and CDR2 FQGNSA. The CDR3 sequence is 16 residues long. The trim removed 5 bases at V and 4 bases at J, leaving 5 bases unmatched. The CDR3 DNA sequence: TGTGCCAGCAGCGTCGGGACTAGCGGGAGAGCAGATACGCAGTATTTT. It is translated as CASSVGTSGRADTQYF.

This clonotype was observed a few times. This chain uses TRBV14 with TRBJ2-1; a weak D match, TRBD2 (6 bases). Germline V gene sequence: CDR1 SGHDN, CDR2 FVKESK. Trimming removed 4 bases from V and 5 bases from J, with 9 bases in between. The CDR3 spans 13 residues. CDR3 sequence: CASSRDWNNEQFF. In DNA, the CDR3 is TGTGCCAGCAGCCGGGACTGGAACAATGAGCAGTTCTTC. Full variable domain (remainder filled in from reference TRBV14 and TRBJ2-1): EAGVTQFPSHSVIEKGQTVTLRCDPISGHDNLYWYRRVMGKEIKFLLHFVKESKQDESGMPNNRFLAERTGGTYSTLKVQPAELEDSGVYFCASSRDWNNEQFFGPGTRLTVL.